This TCR beta chain emerged from a study of shared clonotypes between healthy human individuals. Study findings and constraints: Having only a few donors restricted how much genetic and exposure-history diversity was captured. The study found lower generation probabilities in non-shared clonotypes than in those shared by all four donors.

Deep was the level at which the assay was run. Sorted-subset replicate PCRs used around 220 ng DNA, 25,000 to 30,000 T cell genomes. Clones were sequenced by immunoSEQ multiplex PCR, and TCRdb holds only the in-frame ones, with some missing. Of roughly 86,000 clones listed, over 60% are singletons. The CDR3 length is 16 residues. Germline CDR1 is SGHVS and CDR2 is FNYEAQ. The germline V and J ends were trimmed by 5 bases and 3 bases, with 17 bases remaining between them. Note on this clone: What it binds is not known.

Sequencing was done on a sample of memory CD8+ T cells sorted from blood. The subset denotes: CD45RO+ cells pooled with CCR7-negative TemRA cells. The gene calls are TRBV7-6 and TRBJ1-5; D may be TRBD1 (5 bases). This receptor was identified in a man aged 30 to 45 in good health. CDR3 sequence reads: CASSLRGEGSNQPQHF. CDR3 in DNA: TGTGCCAGCAGCCTCAGAGGGGAGGGCTCCAATCAGCCCCAGCATTTT. The full variable domain, its missing parts supplied by reference TRBV7-6 and TRBJ1-5, is GAGVSQSPRYKVTKRGQDVALRCDPISGHVSLYWYRQALGQGPEFLTYFNYEAQQDKSGLPNDRFSAERPEGSISTLTIQRTEQRDSAMYRCASSLRGEGSNQPQHFGDGTRLSIL.